The T cell receptor beta chain under discussion was sequenced for a study of T cells in Graves' hyperthyroidism and ophthalmopathy. CDR3 length: 17 amino acids. Germline V gene sequence: CDR1 SGHDN, CDR2 FVKESK. The ends were cut back, 1 base at V and 2 bases at J, with 14 bases in the middle. Authors of the study amplified TCR beta CDR3 regions from RNA transcripts. HTBI primers drove first-round RT-PCR of the TCR CDR3. Using its own MiXCR run on the multiplex PCR reads, TCRdb lists one record per CDR3 protein. The sample has hundreds of thousands of distinct CDR3 sequences, around 15% seen once; the top ten hold 9.5% to 13%. This clonotype was detected only a few times. Clinical symptoms, serum thyroxine, TRAb, thyroid ultrasound and orbital computed tomography informed diagnoses.

The chain links TRBV14 to TRBJ2-2; unclear D gene. The sequencing sample was made of blood. This clonotype originated in a woman aged 18-29 years with Graves' hyperthyroidism. The CDR3 DNA is TGTGCCAGCAGCCAAGTGGAAACTATCTTTAACACCGGGGAGCTGTTTTTT. It codes for CASSQVETIFNTGELFF.